The clone carrying this TCR beta chain was seen a few times. Its antigen is undetermined. PCR primers comprised 60 Vbeta and 13 Jbeta primers. The protocol was immunoSEQ multiplex PCR, while the TCRdb copy is restricted to in-frame clones and leaves out a portion. Counted here are about 120,000 clones, around 73% occurring once; the ten biggest clones make up approximately 8.2%. The data were obtained in a study of cytomegalovirus exposure and HLA in healthy donors. Study results and limitations: Presence/absence analyses assumed roughly uniform sequencing depth across donors, which may not hold. The authors enumerated over 150 TCR beta chains as linked to cytomegalovirus.

The source of this sequence is a woman aged 40-49 years in good health and CMV-seropositive. The sample consisted of PBMCs.

The DNA of the CDR3 is TGCGCCAGCAGCCGACTAGGTGGACAGGGCAGGGGAGCTTTCTTT. Translating it yields CASSRLGGQGRGAFF. J is TRBJ1-1 and V is TRBV4-1, with 8 bases identical to TRBD1. The CDR3 is 15 residues long. Germline CDR1 and CDR2: MGHRA and YSYEKL. V shed 4 bases and J 10 bases; nucleotides not matched to a gene: 14.